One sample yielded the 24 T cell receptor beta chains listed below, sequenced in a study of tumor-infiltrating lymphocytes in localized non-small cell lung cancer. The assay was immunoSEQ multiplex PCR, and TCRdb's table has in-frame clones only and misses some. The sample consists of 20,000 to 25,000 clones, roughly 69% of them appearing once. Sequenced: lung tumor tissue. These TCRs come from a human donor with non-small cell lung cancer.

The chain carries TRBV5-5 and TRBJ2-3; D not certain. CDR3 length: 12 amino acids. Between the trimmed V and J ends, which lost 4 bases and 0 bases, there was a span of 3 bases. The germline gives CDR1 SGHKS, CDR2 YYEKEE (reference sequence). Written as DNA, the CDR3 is TGTGCCAGCAGCGGAAGCACAGATACGCAGTATTTT. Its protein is CASSGSTDTQYF.

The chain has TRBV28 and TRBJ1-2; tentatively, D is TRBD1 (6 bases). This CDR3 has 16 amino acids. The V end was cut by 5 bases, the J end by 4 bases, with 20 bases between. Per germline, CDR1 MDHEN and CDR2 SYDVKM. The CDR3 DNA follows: TGTGCCAGCAGTCCAGACGGCATAGGAGGGGGCTATGGCTACACCTTC. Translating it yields CASSPDGIGGGYGYTF.

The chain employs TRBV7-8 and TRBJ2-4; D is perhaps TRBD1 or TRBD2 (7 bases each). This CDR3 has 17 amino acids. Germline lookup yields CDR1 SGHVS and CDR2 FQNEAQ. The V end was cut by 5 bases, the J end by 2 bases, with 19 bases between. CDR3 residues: CASSEGGGSISKNIQYF. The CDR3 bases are TGTGCCAGCAGCGAAGGGGGCGGGAGCATCTCCAAAAACATTCAGTACTTC.

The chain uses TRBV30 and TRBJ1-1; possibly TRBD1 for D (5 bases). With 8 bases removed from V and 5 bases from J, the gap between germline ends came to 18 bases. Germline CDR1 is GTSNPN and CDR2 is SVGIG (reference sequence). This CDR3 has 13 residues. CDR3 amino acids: CARSSGGGTEAFF. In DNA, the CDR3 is TGTGCCCGCTCCTCGGGGGGAGGAACTGAAGCTTTCTTT.

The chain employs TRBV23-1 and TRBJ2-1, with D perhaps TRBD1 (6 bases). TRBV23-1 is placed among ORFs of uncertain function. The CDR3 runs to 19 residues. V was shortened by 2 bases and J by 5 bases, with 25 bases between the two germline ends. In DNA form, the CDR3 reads TGCGCCAGCAGTCAACCCCCCGCTTCAGAAACAGGGCTCAACAATGAGCAGTTCTTC. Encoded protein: CASSQPPASETGLNNEQFF.

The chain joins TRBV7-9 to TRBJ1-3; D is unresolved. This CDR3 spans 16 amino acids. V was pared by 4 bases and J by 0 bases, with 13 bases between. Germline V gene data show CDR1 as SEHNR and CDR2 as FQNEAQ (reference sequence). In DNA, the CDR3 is TGTGCCAGCAGCTCGCCCCCGGACGGCTCTGGAAACACCATATATTTT. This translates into CASSSPPDGSGNTIYF.

This CDR3 is CASRGGYEQYF. In DNA form, the CDR3 reads TGTGCCAGCAGGGGAGGCTACGAGCAGTACTTC. The chain recombines TRBV28 with TRBJ2-7, with D maybe TRBD2 (6 bases). This CDR3 has 11 residues. Germline V lookup: CDR1 MDHEN, CDR2 SYDVKM. V lost 6 bases to trimming and J lost 3 bases, with 6 bases between them.

Here the CDR3 DNA reads TGTGCCAGCAGCTTAAGAGGGAGAAGGGTCCAAGAGACCCAGTACTTC. Its translation is CASSLRGRRVQETQYF. V usage is TRBV7-2 and J usage is TRBJ2-5; D is possibly TRBD2 (5 bases). V dropped 2 bases and J dropped 1 base, with 14 bases sitting between them. CDR3 length equals 16 residues. Germline CDR1 SGHTA, CDR2 FQGNSA. The whole variable domain, filled in from reference TRBV7-2 and TRBJ2-5, reads GAGVSQSPSNKVTEKGKDVELRCDPISGHTALYWYRQSLGQGLEFLIYFQGNSAPDKSGLPSDRFSAERTGGSVSTLTIQRTQQEDSAVYLCASSLRGRRVQETQYFGPGTRLLVL.

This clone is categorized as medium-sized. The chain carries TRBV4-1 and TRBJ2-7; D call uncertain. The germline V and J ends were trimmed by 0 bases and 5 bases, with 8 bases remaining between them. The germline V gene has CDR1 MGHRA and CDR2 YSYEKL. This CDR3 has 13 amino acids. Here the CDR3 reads CASSQDVDHEQYF. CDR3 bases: TGCGCCAGCAGCCAAGATGTGGATCACGAGCAGTACTTC.

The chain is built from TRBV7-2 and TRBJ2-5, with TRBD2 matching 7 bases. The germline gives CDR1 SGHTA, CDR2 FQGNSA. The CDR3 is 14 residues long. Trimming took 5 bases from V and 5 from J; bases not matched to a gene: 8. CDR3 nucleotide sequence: TGTGCCAGCAGCCGCCCCGGGCGGGGGGAGACCCAGTACTTC. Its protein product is CASSRPGRGETQYF.

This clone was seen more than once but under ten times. The CDR3 DNA reads TGTGCCAGCAGCGGATATAGCGGCGTAGACAATGAGCAGTTCTTC. Protein product: CASSGYSGVDNEQFF. V is TRBV11-2 and J is TRBJ2-1; D might be TRBD2 (6 bases). CDR1 and CDR2 (germline): SGHAT, FQNNGV. Deletions cut 5 bases from V and 5 bases from J, with 16 bases between. The CDR3 contains 15 residues.

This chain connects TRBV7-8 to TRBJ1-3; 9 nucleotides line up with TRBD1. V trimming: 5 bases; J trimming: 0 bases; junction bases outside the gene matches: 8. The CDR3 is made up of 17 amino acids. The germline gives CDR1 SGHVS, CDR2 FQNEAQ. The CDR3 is CASSARTGANSGNTIYF. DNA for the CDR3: TGTGCCAGCAGCGCACGGACAGGGGCGAACTCTGGAAACACCATATATTTT.

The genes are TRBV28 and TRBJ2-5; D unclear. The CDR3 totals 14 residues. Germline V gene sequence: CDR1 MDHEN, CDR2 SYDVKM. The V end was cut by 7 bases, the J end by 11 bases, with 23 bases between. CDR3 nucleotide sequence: TGTGCCAGCATTACCTGGTCCCGGTCCGGAGAGCAGTACTTC. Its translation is CASITWSRSGEQYF. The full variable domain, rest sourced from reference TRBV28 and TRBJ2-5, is DVKVTQSSRYLVKRTGEKVFLECVQDMDHENMFWYRQDPGLGLRLIYFSYDVKMKEKGDIPEGYSVSREKKERFSLILESASTNQTSMYLCASITWSRSGEQYFGPGTRLLVL.

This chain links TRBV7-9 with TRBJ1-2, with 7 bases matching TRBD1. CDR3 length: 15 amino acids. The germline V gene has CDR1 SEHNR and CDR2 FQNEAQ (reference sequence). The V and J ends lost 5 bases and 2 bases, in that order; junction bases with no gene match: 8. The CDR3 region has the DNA TGTGCCAGCAGCCCTCGGACAGGACTCAACTATGGCTACACCTTC. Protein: CASSPRTGLNYGYTF. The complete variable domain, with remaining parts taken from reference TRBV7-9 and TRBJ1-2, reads DTGVSQNPRHKITKRGQNVTFRCDPISEHNRLYWYRQTLGQGPEFLTYFQNEAQLEKSRLLSDRFSAERPKGSFSTLEIQRTEQGDSAMYLCASSPRTGLNYGYTFGSGTRLTVV.

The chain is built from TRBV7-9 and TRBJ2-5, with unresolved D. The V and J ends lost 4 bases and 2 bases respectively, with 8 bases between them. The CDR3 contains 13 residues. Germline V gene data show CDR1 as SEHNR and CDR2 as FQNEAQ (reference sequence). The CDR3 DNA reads TGTGCCAGCAGCTCAACCCCTCAAGAGACCCAGTACTTC. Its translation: CASSSTPQETQYF.

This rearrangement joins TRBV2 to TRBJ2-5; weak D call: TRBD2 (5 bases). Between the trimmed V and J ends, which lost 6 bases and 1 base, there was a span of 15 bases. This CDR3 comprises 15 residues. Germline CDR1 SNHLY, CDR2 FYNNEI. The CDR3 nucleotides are TGTGCCAGCAGGCGTAGCGCCTCGATCCAAGAGACCCAGTACTTC. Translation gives CASRRSASIQETQYF.

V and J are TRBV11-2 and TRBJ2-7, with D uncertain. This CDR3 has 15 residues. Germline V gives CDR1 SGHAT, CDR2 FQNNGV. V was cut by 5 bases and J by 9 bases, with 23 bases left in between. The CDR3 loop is CASSPNRSPADVQYF. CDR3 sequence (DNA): TGTGCCAGCAGCCCTAACCGCTCCCCCGCCGACGTGCAGTACTTC.

CDR3 amino acids: CASSLANLGGGREKLFF. As DNA, the CDR3 is TGTGCCAGCAGCTTAGCGAATCTGGGAGGGGGCCGGGAAAAACTGTTTTTT. This rearrangement joins TRBV7-8 to TRBJ1-4, with TRBD1 matching 7 bases. V lost 0 bases to trimming and J lost 8 bases; unmatched junction nucleotides: 12. CDR1 and CDR2 (germline): SGHVS, FQNEAQ. The CDR3 extends over 17 amino acids.

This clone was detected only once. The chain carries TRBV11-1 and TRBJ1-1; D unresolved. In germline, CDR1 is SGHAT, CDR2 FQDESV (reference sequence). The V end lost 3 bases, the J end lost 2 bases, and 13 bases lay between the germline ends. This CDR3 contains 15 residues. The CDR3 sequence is CASSFDLDRNTEAFF. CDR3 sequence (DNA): TGTGCCAGCAGCTTCGACTTGGACCGCAACACTGAAGCTTTCTTT. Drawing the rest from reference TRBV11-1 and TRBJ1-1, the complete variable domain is EAEVAQSPRYKITEKSQAVAFWCDPISGHATLYWYRQILGQGPELLVQFQDESVVDDSQLPKDRFSAERLKGVDSTLKIQPAELGDSAMYLCASSFDLDRNTEAFFGQGTRLTVV.

As DNA, the CDR3 is TGCGCCAGCAGCCTGGGGGGTAACACTGAAGCTTTCTTT. It codes for CASSLGGNTEAFF. The chain recombines TRBV5-1 with TRBJ1-1, with D maybe TRBD1 (5 bases). The V gene's germline CDR1 is SGHRS and CDR2 YFSETQ. This CDR3 comprises 13 residues. The V end lost 4 bases, the J end lost 2 bases, and 9 bases lay between the germline ends.

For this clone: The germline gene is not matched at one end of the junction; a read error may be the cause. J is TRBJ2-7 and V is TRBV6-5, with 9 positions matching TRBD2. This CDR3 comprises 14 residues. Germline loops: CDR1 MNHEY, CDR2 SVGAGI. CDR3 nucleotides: TGTGCCAGCACTTACTCGGCGGGAGGGGGCGAGCAGTACTTC. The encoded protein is CASTYSAGGGEQYF.

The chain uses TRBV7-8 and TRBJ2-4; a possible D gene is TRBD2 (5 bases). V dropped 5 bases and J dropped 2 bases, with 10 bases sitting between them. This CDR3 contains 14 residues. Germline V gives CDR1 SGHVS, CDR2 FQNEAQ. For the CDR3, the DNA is TGTGCCAGCAGCCCGCACGGGACCAAAAACATTCAGTACTTC. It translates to CASSPHGTKNIQYF.

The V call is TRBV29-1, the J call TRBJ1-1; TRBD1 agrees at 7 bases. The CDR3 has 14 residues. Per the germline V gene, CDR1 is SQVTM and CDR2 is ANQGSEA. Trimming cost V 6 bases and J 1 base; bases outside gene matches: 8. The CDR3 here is CSVARDRPNTEAFF. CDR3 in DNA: TGCAGCGTAGCCCGGGACAGACCGAACACTGAAGCTTTCTTT.

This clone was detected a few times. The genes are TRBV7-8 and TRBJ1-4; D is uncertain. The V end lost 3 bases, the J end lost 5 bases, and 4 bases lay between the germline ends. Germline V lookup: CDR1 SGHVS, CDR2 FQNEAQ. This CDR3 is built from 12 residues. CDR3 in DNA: TGTGCCAGCAGCTTTCCAAATGAAAAACTGTTTTTT. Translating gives CASSFPNEKLFF.